Listed here is a single TCR beta chain. The antigen is not known. The CDR3 runs 15 residues. J gave up 0 bases and V 5 bases, and 6 bases lay outside the gene matches. Per the germline V gene, CDR1 is LNHDA and CDR2 is SQIVND (reference sequence). The data were obtained in a study of cytomegalovirus exposure and HLA in healthy donors. Study conclusions and caveats: TCR beta chain V- and J-gene trimming was linked, in a later analysis, to a missense variant in DCLRE1C. Versus the roughly 700-donor mean, an Asian-associated ancestry cluster reportedly showed fewer N-insertions in a later analysis. Sequencing likely generated an artifact that appeared as a cluster of highly shared sequence variants.

The PCR employed 60 Vbeta primers together with 13 Jbeta primers. Clones were read by immunoSEQ multiplex PCR, and TCRdb kept only the in-frame ones, dropping some. The sample has about 180,000 clones; roughly 82% are singletons. This receptor was taken from a girl aged 2 to 9 in good health and CMV-seropositive. Source material: PBMCs. The rearrangement joins TRBV19 to TRBJ1-1; 7 nucleotides match TRBD1. For the CDR3, the DNA is TGTGCCAGTAGTGAGGCAGGGGGTCTGAACACTGAAGCTTTCTTT. Residues: CASSEAGGLNTEAFF.